This entry is about one TCR beta chain. The CDR3 loop spans 15 amino acids. Germline CDR1 and CDR2: SSHAT and FNYEAQ (reference sequence). The trim removed 5 bases at V and 4 bases at J, leaving 6 bases unmatched. This sample is drawn from a study of blood T cell repertoires in COVID-19. Study-level background: Sources were T cells, B-cell-depleted T cells, or PBMCs; the material itself was cDNA or gDNA.

Assay: immunoSEQ multiplex PCR; the TCRdb copy retains only in-frame clones and omits some. Among 75,000 to 95,000 clones listed, 80% were seen once. This sequence joins TRBV7-7 and TRBJ2-1; 9 bases map to TRBD2. The receptor comes from a middle-aged woman with active or convalescent COVID-19. Source material: peripheral blood. For the CDR3, the DNA is TGTGCCAGCAGCCCAGGACTAGCGTTGTACAATGAGCAGTTCTTC. Amino acid sequence: CASSPGLALYNEQFF.